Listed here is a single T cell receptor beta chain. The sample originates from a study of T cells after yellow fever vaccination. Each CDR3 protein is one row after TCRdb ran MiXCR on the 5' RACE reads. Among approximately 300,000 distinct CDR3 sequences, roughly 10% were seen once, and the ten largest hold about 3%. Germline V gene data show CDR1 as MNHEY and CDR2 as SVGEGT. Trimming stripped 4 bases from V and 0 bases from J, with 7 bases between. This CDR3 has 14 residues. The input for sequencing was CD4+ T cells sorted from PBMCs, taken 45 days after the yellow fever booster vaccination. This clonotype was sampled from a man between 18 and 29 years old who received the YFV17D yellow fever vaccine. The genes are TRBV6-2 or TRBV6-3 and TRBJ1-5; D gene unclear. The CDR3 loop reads CASSSVNSNQPQHF. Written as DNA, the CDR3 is TGTGCCAGCAGTTCGGTTAATAGCAATCAGCCCCAGCATTTT.